The 18 T cell receptor beta chains given below trace back to one sample, sequenced in a study of CD8 T cells in ankylosing spondylitis. TCRdb analysed the 5' RACE reads with MiXCR anew, one entry per CDR3 protein. The table includes 150,000 or so distinct CDR3 sequences, under 14% detected once. What was sequenced was blood, either unsorted or a sorted T cell fraction (not recorded which). The receptors come from a male donor with ankylosing spondylitis or in good health (not recorded which).

The chain is built from TRBV30 and TRBJ2-1; 9 bases agree with TRBD2. Trimming cost V 5 bases and J 7 bases; bases outside gene matches: 9. Germline V gene sequence: CDR1 GTSNPN, CDR2 SVGIG (reference sequence). This CDR3 spans 14 amino acids. As DNA, the CDR3 is TGTGCCTGGGCACCGGGACTAGCTGAGAATGAGCAGTTCTTC. Translating it yields CAWAPGLAENEQFF.

This clonotype was seen at least ten times. The chain recombines TRBV5-7 with TRBJ1-4; TRBD1 matches 8 bases. TRBV5-7 is recorded as an ORF, its role being uncertain. The CDR3 runs 14 residues. V shed 10 bases, J shed 7 bases, and the junction held 12 bases outside the gene matches. CDR3 region: CARVRGQGLEKLFF. The CDR3 DNA follows: TGTGCCCGCGTCCGAGGACAGGGTCTTGAAAAACTGTTTTTT.

This clonotype was observed many times. The chain employs TRBV7-2 and TRBJ1-2, with unresolved D. The V end was cut by 5 bases, the J end by 2 bases, with 9 bases between. This CDR3 region has 13 residues. Germline V gene sequence: CDR1 SGHTA, CDR2 FQGNSA. The CDR3 loop is CASSPHGNYGYTF. CDR3 nucleotides: TGTGCCAGCAGCCCCCACGGGAACTATGGCTACACCTTC. The whole variable domain, remainder taken from reference TRBV7-2 and TRBJ1-2, is GAGVSQSPSNKVTEKGKDVELRCDPISGHTALYWYRQSLGQGLEFLIYFQGNSAPDKSGLPSDRFSAERTGGSVSTLTIQRTQQEDSAVYLCASSPHGNYGYTFGSGTRLTVV.

The chain carries TRBV12-3 or TRBV12-4 and TRBJ1-2; 11 bases align to TRBD1. This CDR3 has 14 amino acids. V dropped 11 bases and J dropped 4; count of bases not matched to a gene: 9. The CDR3 DNA is TGTGCCGGCACCCGGACAGGGGGCGTCTATGGCTACACCTTC. Translating gives CAGTRTGGVYGYTF.

The sample holds many counts of this clonotype. The chain employs TRBV3-1 and TRBJ1-1, with D maybe TRBD1 (6 bases). The CDR3 length is 16 residues. In germline, CDR1 is LGHDT, CDR2 YNNKEL (reference sequence). V lost 4 bases, J lost 1 base, and 16 bases lay in between. CDR3 coding DNA: TGTGCCAGCAGCCCTCTTTCTCGGACAGCGAACACTGAAGCTTTCTTT. Translation: CASSPLSRTANTEAFF.

CDR3 residues: CSARDRGMETQYF. DNA for the CDR3: TGCAGTGCTAGGGACAGGGGAATGGAGACCCAGTACTTC. The chain recombines TRBV20-1 with TRBJ2-5, with 9 nucleotides matching TRBD1. There are 13 residues in the CDR3. The germline CDR1 and CDR2 sequences are DFQATT and SNEGSKA (reference sequence). Trimming took 3 bases from V and 5 from J; bases not matched to a gene: 4.

This clonotype was counted many times. V gene TRBV20-1 combines with J gene TRBJ2-3; perhaps TRBD2 as D (7 bases). The CDR3 runs to 14 residues. From germline, CDR1 is DFQATT and CDR2 SNEGSKA (reference sequence). V was trimmed by 6 bases and J by 2 bases, leaving 15 bases between them. CDR3 coding DNA: TGCAGTGCCGGCGGGGGCACCTCCACAGATACGCAGTATTTT. Protein: CSAGGGTSTDTQYF.

This chain links TRBV28 with TRBJ1-1; D remains unclear. The V and J ends lost 3 bases and 1 base respectively, with 9 bases between them. CDR1 MDHEN and CDR2 SYDVKM come from the germline V gene. The CDR3 spans 14 residues. The CDR3 bases are TGTGCCAGCAGTTTGATCCAGAAGAACACTGAAGCTTTCTTT. Residues: CASSLIQKNTEAFF.

This clonotype was detected many times. V and J are TRBV6-4 and TRBJ1-2, with D possibly matching TRBD1 (5 bases). This CDR3 is 14 amino acids long. The V end lost 6 bases, the J end lost 5 bases, and 16 bases lay between the germline ends. Germline V lookup: CDR1 MRHNA, CDR2 SNTAGT. This chain's CDR3 is CASSNSRRGYGYTF. Here the CDR3 DNA reads TGTGCCAGCAGCAACTCACGACGGGGGTATGGCTACACCTTC.

This clonotype was observed at least ten times. V usage is TRBV12-3 or TRBV12-4 and J usage is TRBJ2-2; D gene ambiguous. The CDR3 is 16 amino acids. V was cut by 2 bases and J by 0 bases, with 10 bases left in between. The DNA for the CDR3 is TGTGCCAGCAGTTTACTGGTACAGACGAACACCGGGGAGCTGTTTTTT. It encodes CASSLLVQTNTGELFF.

In its sample, this clonotype was seen many times. The rearrangement links TRBV12-3 or TRBV12-4 to TRBJ1-5; D gene unclear. The CDR3 spans 17 residues. V lost 3 bases, J lost 0 bases, and 15 bases lay in between. This CDR3 reads CASSLTTGEGSNQPQHF. CDR3 nucleotides: TGTGCCAGCAGTTTGACGACCGGCGAGGGTAGCAATCAGCCCCAGCATTTT.

This clonotype was found many times. V usage is TRBV10-3 and J usage is TRBJ2-7, with D possibly being TRBD1 or TRBD2 (6 bases each). Trimming removed 8 bases at V and 2 bases at J, with 13 bases between. The CDR3 loop spans 13 amino acids. CDR1 ENHRY and CDR2 SYGVKD come from the germline V gene. CDR3 DNA: TGTGCCATCTCGGGGGCTCAAACCTACGAGCAGTACTTC. This translates into CAISGAQTYEQYF.

There are many counts of this clonotype. J is TRBJ2-3 and V is TRBV10-3, with 7 bases aligning to TRBD2. CDR1 is ENHRY and CDR2 is SYGVKD in the germline V gene. The CDR3 is 14 amino acids. J gave up 5 bases and V 2 bases, and 4 bases lay outside the gene matches. The CDR3 DNA is TGTGCCATCAGTGAGCGGGAGGTAGGAGATACGCAGTATTTT. It encodes CAISEREVGDTQYF.

The genes are TRBV2 and TRBJ2-5, with 8 bases identical to TRBD2. With 8 bases clipped from V and 2 bases from J, the junction kept 13 bases outside the gene matches. Looked up from germline, CDR1 is SNHLY and CDR2 is FYNNEI. The CDR3 length is 16 residues. The CDR3 loop reads CASASGGSTSQETQYF. In DNA, the CDR3 is TGTGCCAGCGCCTCGGGGGGGAGTACATCGCAAGAGACCCAGTACTTC. The full variable domain, completed using reference TRBV2 and TRBJ2-5, is EPEVTQTPSHQVTQMGQEVILRCVPISNHLYFYWYRQILGQKVEFLVSFYNNEISEKSEIFDDQFSVERPDGSNFTLKIRSTKLEDSAMYFCASASGGSTSQETQYFGPGTRLLVL.

This clonotype was observed at least ten times. The V and J genes are TRBV5-5 and TRBJ2-7; D is undetermined. Trimming left V 4 bases short and J 0 bases short, with 8 bases between. This CDR3 region has 13 residues. The V gene's germline CDR1 is SGHKS and CDR2 YYEKEE (reference sequence). This CDR3 reads CASSLRSSYEQYF. In DNA, the CDR3 is TGTGCCAGCAGCCTGCGAAGCTCCTACGAGCAGTACTTC.

This clonotype occurred many times. The CDR3 DNA reads TGTGCCAGCAGTGAAGCGGCGTCTAGCAATCAGCCCCAGCATTTT. Encoded protein: CASSEAASSNQPQHF. This chain joins TRBV6-1 and TRBJ1-5, with no clear D. The V end lost 0 bases, the J end lost 0 bases, and 6 bases lay between the germline ends. Germline CDR1 and CDR2: MNHNS and SASEGT. CDR3 length equals 15 residues.

This clonotype was observed at least ten times. This chain links TRBV2 with TRBJ2-1; tentative D call: TRBD2 (6 bases). The CDR3 sequence is 11 residues long. The V end was cut by 7 bases, the J end by 8 bases, with 9 bases between. The germline CDR1 and CDR2 sequences are SNHLY and FYNNEI. The CDR3 here is CASIADYEQFF. For the CDR3, the DNA is TGTGCCAGCATAGCGGACTATGAGCAGTTCTTC.

Note on this clonotype: One base away lies a much larger clone, so this may be a sequencing read error. The chain employs TRBV13 and TRBJ2-5; D uncertain. The germline gives CDR1 PRHDT, CDR2 FYEKMQ (reference sequence). CDR3 length equals 12 residues. The CDR3 spells CASSSGMETRYF. The DNA for the CDR3 is TGTGCCAGCAGCTCGGGTATGGAGACCCGGTACTTC.